The next 8 T cell receptor beta chains were all read from a single sample in a study of cytomegalovirus exposure and HLA in healthy donors. Sequencing was performed with immunoSEQ multiplex PCR; in TCRdb, only in-frame clones are kept and a portion is missing. The sample carries 250,000 to 400,000 clones, 70% to 90% recorded once. Sequenced sample: PBMCs. Every receptor here comes from a man aged 25 to 40 in good health and CMV-seronegative.

This chain uses TRBV27 with TRBJ2-7; 7 bases agree with TRBD2. Trimming at V came to 5 bases and at J to 7 bases, leaving 5 bases not matched to a gene. The CDR3 runs 12 residues. Germline-derived CDR1 and CDR2 are MNHEY and SMNVEV (reference sequence). The CDR3 spells CASSPPGGEQYF. CDR3 coding DNA: TGTGCCAGCAGTCCCCCCGGGGGGGAGCAGTACTTC.

The chain uses TRBV7-9 and TRBJ1-1; 7 nucleotides agree with TRBD1. The V segment lost 5 bases and the J segment 3 bases; nucleotides outside the gene matches: 12. The CDR3 covers 16 residues. Germline V gene lookup returns CDR1 SEHNR and CDR2 FQNEAQ (reference sequence). The CDR3 loop reads CASSPSHRQGYTEAFF. The CDR3 nucleotides are TGTGCCAGCAGCCCTAGCCACCGACAGGGTTACACTGAAGCTTTCTTT.

The chain joins TRBV19 to TRBJ2-7, with 7 bases fitting TRBD1. CDR1 LNHDA and CDR2 SQIVND come from the germline V gene (reference sequence). With V trimmed by 4 bases and J by 1 base, 4 bases remained unmatched. This CDR3 comprises 14 residues. CDR3 in amino acids: CASSTSGQSYEQYF. CDR3 nucleotide sequence: TGTGCCAGTAGTACCTCGGGACAGTCCTACGAGCAGTACTTC.

V is TRBV5-6 and J is TRBJ1-5, with 7 positions matching TRBD1. Unmatched junction bases numbered 6, after V lost 4 bases and J lost 2 bases. The CDR3 covers 15 residues. CDR1 is SGHDT, CDR2 YYEEEE, per germline. The CDR3 bases are TGTGCCAGCAGCAGTGACAGGGAGGGCAATCAGCCCCAGCATTTT. Translated, it gives CASSSDREGNQPQHF.

This clone was counted only a few times. This chain connects TRBV7-9 to TRBJ1-2, with TRBD1 identical over 7 bases. The germline V gene has CDR1 SEHNR and CDR2 FQNEAQ (reference sequence). Trimming took 11 bases from V and 8 from J; bases not matched to a gene: 5. The CDR3 loop spans 10 amino acids. CDR3 coding DNA: TGTGCCGTACAGGGGTACGGCTACACCTTC. The encoded protein is CAVQGYGYTF.

In its sample, this clone was seen once. Here the CDR3 reads CASSPRQGTYEQYF. The CDR3 nucleotides read TGTGCCAGCAGCCCCCGACAGGGGACCTACGAGCAGTACTTC. This chain joins TRBV9 and TRBJ2-7; the match to TRBD1 covers 8 bases. V shed 4 bases and J 2 bases; nucleotides not matched to a gene: 5. Germline CDR1 reads SGDLS; CDR2 reads YYNGEE. This CDR3 contains 14 residues.

The chain recombines TRBV11-1 with TRBJ2-6; no clear D. V was pared by 6 bases and J by 0 bases, with 3 bases between. Looked up from germline, CDR1 is SGHAT and CDR2 is FQDESV (reference sequence). The CDR3 covers 13 residues. CDR3 residues: CASSNSGANVLTF. In nucleotides, the CDR3 is TGTGCCAGCAGTAACTCTGGGGCCAACGTCCTGACTTTC. Together with reference TRBV11-1 and TRBJ2-6, the CDR3 gives the full variable domain: EAEVAQSPRYKITEKSQAVAFWCDPISGHATLYWYRQILGQGPELLVQFQDESVVDDSQLPKDRFSAERLKGVDSTLKIQPAELGDSAMYLCASSNSGANVLTFGAGSRLTVL.

This clone was counted a single time. The V call is TRBV5-6, the J call TRBJ2-7, with 8 bases aligning to TRBD1. The junction had 4 bases not matched to a gene; V was cut back by 4 bases and J by 1 base. The CDR3 covers 14 residues. Looked up from germline, CDR1 is SGHDT and CDR2 is YYEEEE. The CDR3 DNA sequence: TGTGCCAGCAGCAGGACAGGGTATTCCTACGAGCAGTACTTC. This translates into CASSRTGYSYEQYF.